This passage covers 26 T cell receptor beta chains from one sample sequenced in a study of a mutant IDH1 vaccine in newly diagnosed glioma. The sample's time point: baseline, week 1 (first vaccination visit). Treatment noted: pre-vaccination baseline after standard-of-care therapy. Measured with immunoSEQ multiplex PCR; TCRdb has only the in-frame clones, and not every one. The sample has 85,000 to 100,000 clones, roughly 90% seen once. The starting material was PBMCs, obtained from a glioma patient treated with radiotherapy, temozolomide or both. The source of these receptors is a woman aged 50 to 60 with glioma.

The V gene is TRBV5-4, the J gene TRBJ1-2, with D hard to call. V lost 4 bases and J 8 bases, leaving 15 bases between the germline ends. CDR3 size: 13 residues. The germline gives CDR1 SGHNT, CDR2 YYREEE (reference sequence). The DNA of the CDR3 is TGTGCCAGCAGCCTTGACCAAACAAGAGGCTACACCTTC. Translated, it gives CASSLDQTRGYTF. Combining the CDR3 with reference TRBV5-4 and TRBJ1-2 gives the whole variable domain ETGVTQSPTHLIKTRGQQVTLRCSSQSGHNTVSWYQQALGQGPQFIFQYYREEENGRGNFPPRFSGLQFPNYSSELNVNALELDDSALYLCASSLDQTRGYTFGSGTRLTVV.

The rearrangement uses TRBV25-1 and TRBJ2-7; perhaps TRBD1 as D (6 bases). The CDR3 contains 15 residues. Germline CDR1 MGHDK, CDR2 SYGVNS. V lost 0 bases and J lost 4, with 13 bases in between. In nucleotides, the CDR3 is TGTGCCAGCAGTGAATACGGGACACGGGGTTACGAGCAGTACTTC. Translating it yields CASSEYGTRGYEQYF.

The chain has TRBV19 and TRBJ2-3, with 12 bases fitting TRBD2. Trimming removed 5 bases from V and 3 bases from J; junction bases left unmatched: 9. The length of the CDR3 is 17 residues. CDR1 is LNHDA and CDR2 is SQIVND in the germline V gene (reference sequence). The chain's CDR3 is CASSGLGLAGSTDTQYF. CDR3 DNA sequence: TGTGCCAGTAGTGGACTTGGACTAGCGGGAAGTACAGATACGCAGTATTTT.

The DNA for the CDR3 is TGTGCCAGCAGCTTTGGACGGCGCACGGGCTACACCTTC. This encodes CASSFGRRTGYTF. The chain employs TRBV5-6 and TRBJ1-2; no reliable D call. Germline CDR1 SGHDT, CDR2 YYEEEE. The CDR3 runs 13 residues. V was shortened by 2 bases and J by 8 bases, with 13 bases between the two germline ends.

In regard to this clone: Mismatch with germline at one junction end may stem from a read error. The chain recombines TRBV5-5 with TRBJ2-1; maybe TRBD2 (5 bases). The CDR3 runs to 16 residues. Looked up from germline, CDR1 is SGHKS and CDR2 is YYEKEE (reference sequence). The CDR3 nucleotides read TGTGCCAGCACCTTGAGGCCCTGGGGAGCGTACAATGAGCAGTTCTTC. It translates to CASTLRPWGAYNEQFF.

V usage is TRBV10-3 and J usage is TRBJ2-3; D ambiguous. Per germline, CDR1 ENHRY and CDR2 SYGVKD. The CDR3 sequence is 13 residues long. Trimming took 8 bases from V and 0 from J, leaving 9 bases between them. This CDR3 reads CAISWPSTDTQYF. CDR3 DNA: TGTGCCATCTCTTGGCCTAGCACAGATACGCAGTATTTT.

The gene calls are TRBV11-2 and TRBJ2-7; the D gene is possibly TRBD1 (5 bases). Per germline, CDR1 SGHAT and CDR2 FQNNGV. V dropped 5 bases and J dropped 3 bases, with 14 bases sitting between them. The CDR3 runs 14 residues. The CDR3 nucleotides read TGTGCCAGCAGCCAGAGGCAGGGAAACTACGAGCAGTACTTC. Protein sequence: CASSQRQGNYEQYF.

This chain connects TRBV6-1 to TRBJ2-7, with D perhaps TRBD1 (6 bases). Germline V lookup: CDR1 MNHNS, CDR2 SASEGT. V was cut by 0 bases and J by 0 bases, with 9 bases left in between. The CDR3 consists of 15 residues. Written as DNA, the CDR3 is TGTGCCAGCAGTGAAGCGGGGGACAACTCCTACGAGCAGTACTTC. It is translated as CASSEAGDNSYEQYF.

The chain joins TRBV5-4 to TRBJ1-1; D perhaps matches TRBD1 (5 bases). The V and J ends lost 2 bases and 2 bases respectively, with 16 bases between them. There are 16 residues in the CDR3. Germline-derived CDR1 and CDR2 are SGHNT and YYREEE (reference sequence). In DNA, the CDR3 is TGTGCCAGCAGCTTAGGGGCAGGACCGATAAACACTGAAGCTTTCTTT. This sequence encodes CASSLGAGPINTEAFF.

The chain links TRBV7-3 to TRBJ2-3; D gene uncertain. From germline, CDR1 is SGHTA and CDR2 FQGTGA. The CDR3 sequence is 12 residues long. V was shortened by 1 base and J by 6 bases, with 5 bases between the two germline ends. CDR3 region: CASSLKGDTQYF. DNA of the CDR3: TGTGCCAGCAGCTTAAAAGGGGATACGCAGTATTTT.

This chain uses TRBV5-1 with TRBJ2-7; TRBD2 matches at 8 bases. V lost 4 bases and J lost 1; bases outside the gene matches: 7. CDR3 length: 15 residues. Germline CDR1 reads SGHRS; CDR2 reads YFSETQ. The CDR3 region has the DNA TGCGCCAGCAGCCGGGGGGGAACCGAATCCTACGAGCAGTACTTC. The encoded protein is CASSRGGTESYEQYF.

The chain carries TRBV21-1 and TRBJ2-1; the D call in the table, TRBD2, was not verified against the DNA. TRBV21-1 is a listed pseudogene. The CDR3 contains 21 residues. CDR3 coding DNA: TGTGCCAGCAGCAAAGTCGGACGGCTAGCGGGAGTTCCGAGCTCCTACAATGAGCAGTTCTTC. The encoded protein is CASSKVGRLAGVPSSYNEQFF.

This chain uses TRBV19 with TRBJ2-7, with 9 bases fitting TRBD1. CDR1 is LNHDA, CDR2 SQIVND, per germline (reference sequence). V shed 9 bases and J 6 bases; nucleotides not matched to a gene: 15. The CDR3 is 15 amino acids. CDR3 amino acids: CASRRFGTGNSEQYF. CDR3 bases: TGTGCCAGCCGGAGGTTCGGGACAGGGAATAGCGAGCAGTACTTC.

V gene TRBV7-2 combines with J gene TRBJ2-7; 10 nucleotides align to TRBD1. This CDR3 is built from 16 residues. The germline V gene has CDR1 SGHTA and CDR2 FQGNSA. V gave up 0 bases and J gave up 2 bases; unmatched junction bases: 4. The CDR3 reads CASSLAGTGVPYEQYF. CDR3 DNA: TGTGCCAGCAGCTTAGCAGGGACAGGGGTTCCCTACGAGCAGTACTTC.

V is TRBV30 and J is TRBJ2-7; tentatively, D is TRBD1 or TRBD2 (5 bases each). V was pared by 5 bases and J by 3 bases, with 11 bases between. This CDR3 is built from 12 residues. Germline V gene sequence: CDR1 GTSNPN, CDR2 SVGIG (reference sequence). CDR3 in DNA: TGTGCCTGGGGGGGACGACACTACGAGCAGTACTTC. This gives the protein CAWGGRHYEQYF. Based on the CDR3 plus reference TRBV30 and TRBJ2-7, the full variable domain is SQTIHQWPATLVQPVGSPLSLECTVEGTSNPNLYWYRQAAGRGLQLLFYSVGIGQISSEVPQNLSASRPQDRQFILSSKKLLLSDSGFYLCAWGGRHYEQYFGPGTRLTVT.

The chain combines TRBV30 with TRBJ1-2; D is perhaps TRBD1 (6 bases). From germline, CDR1 is GTSNPN and CDR2 SVGIG (reference sequence). The CDR3 has 14 residues. The germline V and J ends were trimmed by 1 base and 7 bases, with 16 bases remaining between them. This CDR3 reads CAWSGSGTNRGYTF. The CDR3 DNA reads as TGTGCCTGGAGTGGATCCGGGACAAACCGTGGCTACACCTTC.

This clone was observed once. This chain uses TRBV27 with TRBJ1-2; 8 bases fit TRBD1. Trimming removed 3 bases from V and 3 bases from J; junction bases left unmatched: 3. The CDR3 is made up of 14 amino acids. The germline V gene encodes CDR1 MNHEY and CDR2 SMNVEV (reference sequence). In nucleotides, the CDR3 is TGTGCCAGCAGTTTCTACAGGGGGGACTATGGCTACACCTTC. This codes for CASSFYRGDYGYTF.

This clone has only a few counts. This sample includes further DNA sequences coding for the same CDR3. The genes are TRBV19 and TRBJ2-7, with TRBD1 as a possible D gene (6 bases). With 7 bases removed from V and 0 bases from J, the gap between germline ends came to 19 bases. This CDR3 is built from 16 residues. Germline CDR1 and CDR2: LNHDA and SQIVND (reference sequence). For the CDR3, the DNA is TGTGCCAGTAAAAAGGGGGTAGCGACGAGCTCCTACGAGCAGTACTTC. It specifies CASKKGVATSSYEQYF.

J is TRBJ2-7 and V is TRBV6-5, with D unresolved. The germline V gene has CDR1 MNHEY and CDR2 SVGAGI. With 0 bases removed from V and 7 bases from J, the gap between germline ends came to 10 bases. The CDR3 spans 13 residues. This CDR3 reads CASSYSILGEQYF. For the CDR3, the DNA is TGTGCCAGCAGTTACTCGATCTTGGGAGAGCAGTACTTC.

This chain uses TRBV5-4 with TRBJ2-7; D may be TRBD1 (6 bases). Trimming cost V 2 bases and J 4 bases, with 16 bases left between them. CDR3 length equals 15 residues. Per germline, CDR1 SGHNT and CDR2 YYREEE (reference sequence). The CDR3 sequence: CASSFLRQGSYEQYF. The CDR3 bases are TGTGCCAGCAGCTTTCTTCGGCAGGGGAGTTACGAGCAGTACTTC.

This clone was recorded only once. The V gene is TRBV5-1, the J gene TRBJ2-7; 9 bases line up with TRBD2. Germline CDR1 reads SGHRS; CDR2 reads YFSETQ. There are 13 residues in the CDR3. V gave up 4 bases and J gave up 3 bases; unmatched junction bases: 2. CDR3 DNA sequence: TGCGCCAGCAGCCAGCGGGGGGACTACGAGCAGTACTTC. Residues: CASSQRGDYEQYF.

This chain joins TRBV6-1 and TRBJ1-1, with D perhaps matching TRBD1 (6 bases). Trimming removed 6 bases at V and 1 base at J, with 12 bases between. CDR3 length: 14 residues. Germline CDR1 MNHNS, CDR2 SASEGT. The CDR3 bases are TGTGCCAGCAGGAAGCAACAGGGGAACACTGAAGCTTTCTTT. This gives the protein CASRKQQGNTEAFF.

This sequence joins TRBV28 and TRBJ1-4; tentative D call: TRBD1 (6 bases). Germline V gene data show CDR1 as MDHEN and CDR2 as SYDVKM. CDR3 length: 15 residues. Trimming removed 7 bases from V and 0 bases from J, with 12 bases in between. CDR3 sequence reads: CASTSWTATNEKLFF. The CDR3 coding sequence is TGTGCCAGCACTTCTTGGACAGCAACTAATGAAAAACTGTTTTTT.

V gene TRBV19 combines with J gene TRBJ1-2; TRBD1 matches 7 bases. V was pared by 10 bases and J by 8 bases, with 13 bases of the junction left unmatched. CDR3 length: 13 residues. Per the germline V gene, CDR1 is LNHDA and CDR2 is SQIVND (reference sequence). The CDR3, as DNA: TGTGCCACCTGGACAGGTCAGGTTGTCGGCTACACCTTC. Its translation: CATWTGQVVGYTF.

The rearrangement uses TRBV7-3 and TRBJ2-3, with a possible D match to TRBD1 (5 bases). Trimming removed 2 bases at V and 6 bases at J, with 6 bases between. This CDR3 spans 12 amino acids. Germline V lookup: CDR1 SGHTA, CDR2 FQGTGA. Here the CDR3 DNA reads TGTGCCAGCAGCTTAGGGGCGGATACGCAGTATTTT. It translates to CASSLGADTQYF.

V is TRBV9 and J is TRBJ2-3; a possible D gene is TRBD2 (6 bases). V was shortened by 4 bases and J by 1 base, with 13 bases between the two germline ends. The germline CDR1 and CDR2 sequences are SGDLS and YYNGEE. The CDR3 length is 15 residues. Here the CDR3 reads CASSPWDSGTDTQYF. The CDR3 DNA follows: TGTGCCAGCAGCCCCTGGGACTCAGGCACAGATACGCAGTATTTT.